Sequencing of this T cell receptor beta chain was carried out in a study of shared clonotypes between healthy human individuals. General observations from the study: Deeper or shallower sequencing was expected to change how clonotypes are shared among donors. Sampling covered nothing but blood. Tissue TCR repertoires likely differ from those found in blood.

About this clone itself: Its specificity is not known.

V gave up 5 bases and J gave up 1 base, with 11 bases separating them. Germline V CDR1 and CDR2: SEHNR, FQNEAQ (reference sequence). The CDR3 is 14 residues long. Here immunoSEQ multiplex PCR was the method, and the copy in TCRdb shows in-frame clones only, minus some. The profile shows about 460,000 clones, 60% to 80% of them singletons. The receptor was derived from a woman between 35 and 50 years old in good health. Some clones in this sample may be carry-over from other donors' samples. The chain uses TRBV7-9 and TRBJ1-1; D is perhaps TRBD1 (5 bases). The material sequenced was PBMCs. CDR3 loop: CASSPRRGNTEAFF. CDR3 sequence (DNA): TGTGCCAGCAGCCCGAGGAGGGGGAACACTGAAGCTTTCTTT.